These 29 T cell receptor beta chains originate from one sample sequenced in a study of blood T cells in healthy people across ages. A second PCR, run for roughly 7 to 11 cycles, used a sample-barcoded 5' primer plus a J-beta primer mix. TCRdb processed the 5' RACE reads anew with MiXCR; each CDR3 protein has one entry. The sample includes more than 550,000 distinct CDR3 sequences, 22% seen only once; the top ten take about 20%. Input material: blood. These receptors were collected from a man aged 70-80 years in good health.

This clonotype turned up a few times. The chain combines TRBV28 with TRBJ2-3, with a possible D match to TRBD2 (6 bases). There are 16 residues in the CDR3. V was shortened by 3 bases and J by 2 bases, with 15 bases between the two germline ends. From germline, CDR1 is MDHEN and CDR2 SYDVKM. The DNA of the CDR3 is TGTGCCAGCAGTTTTCGACGGGGGACCGACACAGATACGCAGTATTTT. Protein product: CASSFRRGTDTDTQYF.

This rearrangement joins TRBV5-1 to TRBJ2-1, with 11 nucleotides matching TRBD2. Germline values: CDR1 SGHRS, CDR2 YFSETQ. The CDR3 sequence is 18 residues long. The V segment lost 2 bases and the J segment 0 bases; nucleotides outside the gene matches: 7. In nucleotides, the CDR3 is TGCGCCAGCAGCTTCCCTAGCGGGGGGCAGAGCTCCTACAATGAGCAGTTCTTC. Encoded protein: CASSFPSGGQSSYNEQFF.

V usage is TRBV12-3 or TRBV12-4 and J usage is TRBJ2-7, with TRBD1 matching 10 bases. The CDR3 consists of 16 residues. V dropped 2 bases and J dropped 3; count of bases not matched to a gene: 7. CDR3 region: CASSLKRGQGFYEQYF. CDR3 coding DNA: TGTGCCAGCAGTTTAAAGAGGGGACAGGGGTTCTACGAGCAGTACTTC.

The CDR3 is CASTLGGGAFAEAFF. The CDR3 DNA reads as TGTGCCAGCACTCTAGGCGGGGGGGCTTTCGCTGAAGCTTTCTTT. This chain links TRBV5-5 with TRBJ1-1; a weak D match, TRBD1 (6 bases). There are 15 residues in the CDR3. V was pared by 6 bases and J by 6 bases, with 21 bases between. The germline gives CDR1 SGHKS, CDR2 YYEKEE (reference sequence).

This clonotype was detected only a few times. The chain joins TRBV7-9 to TRBJ2-3, with D possibly TRBD2 on 6 matching bases. Germline CDR1 is SEHNR and CDR2 is FQNEAQ (reference sequence). This CDR3 has 16 amino acids. Trimming removed 5 bases at V and 0 bases at J, with 15 bases between. In DNA, the CDR3 is TGTGCCAGCAGCCCCAGCCTCGCGGGGAGCACAGATACGCAGTATTTT. This gives the protein CASSPSLAGSTDTQYF.

The rearrangement joins TRBV12-3 or TRBV12-4 to TRBJ1-1; 7 bases are a match to TRBD1. The CDR3 is made up of 15 amino acids. V lost 6 bases and J lost 7; bases outside the gene matches: 14. The CDR3 DNA reads as TGTGCCAGCAGCCGCGGGGGAGGGGGCGAGAATGAAGCTTTCTTT. It specifies CASSRGGGGENEAFF.

V is TRBV14 and J is TRBJ2-1; tentative D call: TRBD2 (5 bases). Germline V gene sequence: CDR1 SGHDN, CDR2 FVKESK. The ends were cut back, 4 bases at V and 3 bases at J, with 13 bases in the middle. The CDR3 contains 15 residues. Here the CDR3 reads CASSRGPQGYNEQFF. In DNA form, the CDR3 reads TGTGCCAGCAGCCGAGGGCCCCAAGGCTACAATGAGCAGTTCTTC. Full variable domain (rest looked up from reference TRBV14 and TRBJ2-1): EAGVTQFPSHSVIEKGQTVTLRCDPISGHDNLYWYRRVMGKEIKFLLHFVKESKQDESGMPNNRFLAERTGGTYSTLKVQPAELEDSGVYFCASSRGPQGYNEQFFGPGTRLTVL.

V gene TRBV7-2 combines with J gene TRBJ1-2, with D perhaps TRBD1 (5 bases). V was pared by 3 bases and J by 7 bases, with 21 bases between. The CDR3 length is 16 residues. CDR1 and CDR2 (germline): SGHTA, FQGNSA. CDR3: CASSLVSGAQGGGYTF. The CDR3, as DNA: TGTGCCAGCAGCTTGGTCAGCGGCGCCCAGGGCGGTGGCTACACCTTC.

This chain joins TRBV7-3 and TRBJ2-1; D might be TRBD1 or TRBD2, each matching 5 bases. V lost 0 bases and J lost 7, with 7 bases in between. Looked up from germline, CDR1 is SGHTA and CDR2 is FQGTGA. The CDR3 covers 13 residues. The CDR3 loop reads CASSLTWGNEQFF. In DNA form, the CDR3 reads TGTGCCAGCAGCTTAACGTGGGGGAATGAGCAGTTCTTC.

This clonotype was seen only a few times. The rearrangement joins TRBV5-5 to TRBJ2-1; D not resolved. Trimming took 0 bases from V and 0 from J, leaving 7 bases between them. The CDR3 sequence is 15 residues long. The germline gives CDR1 SGHKS, CDR2 YYEKEE (reference sequence). CDR3 nucleotide sequence: TGTGCCAGCAGCTTGGACGTAAGCTCCTACAATGAGCAGTTCTTC. Translating gives CASSLDVSSYNEQFF.

This chain uses TRBV6-2 or TRBV6-3 with TRBJ1-2; 7 bases agree with TRBD1. V shed 5 bases, J shed 4 bases, and the junction held 7 bases outside the gene matches. The CDR3 runs 14 residues. Germline lookup yields CDR1 MNHEY and CDR2 SVGEGT. The CDR3 sequence: CASSQPGTAYGYTF. In DNA form, the CDR3 reads TGTGCCAGCAGTCAACCCGGGACAGCCTATGGCTACACCTTC.

J is TRBJ2-1 and V is TRBV27; the D gene is possibly TRBD1 (5 bases). This CDR3 region has 12 residues. The germline V and J ends were trimmed by 5 bases and 8 bases, with 10 bases remaining between them. The germline CDR1 and CDR2 sequences are MNHEY and SMNVEV (reference sequence). The CDR3 loop is CASSRQGYEQFF. The CDR3 DNA is TGTGCCAGCAGTCGGCAGGGATATGAGCAGTTCTTC.

This clonotype was seen a handful of times. J is TRBJ2-2 and V is TRBV4-3, with TRBD1 matching over 8 bases. Germline loops: CDR1 LGHNA, CDR2 YSLEER. The CDR3 contains 16 residues. The V segment lost 0 bases and the J segment 6 bases; nucleotides outside the gene matches: 6. The CDR3 coding sequence is TGCGCCAGCAGCCAAGATTTGGACAGGGTGGCCGGGGAGCTGTTTTTT. It translates to CASSQDLDRVAGELFF.

This clonotype was detected many times. The rearrangement links TRBV12-3 or TRBV12-4 to TRBJ1-5; D may be TRBD1 (6 bases). The CDR3 is made up of 14 amino acids. V was trimmed by 6 bases and J by 2 bases, leaving 11 bases between them. The CDR3 reads CASSRTEGNQPQHF. CDR3 sequence (DNA): TGTGCCAGCAGCCGGACAGAGGGCAATCAGCCCCAGCATTTT.

This clonotype was observed a few times. The chain uses TRBV29-1 and TRBJ2-4; TRBD1 matches 9 bases. CDR3 length: 17 residues. J was trimmed by 0 bases and V by 7 bases; bases with no gene match: 13. Germline V gene lookup returns CDR1 SQVTM and CDR2 ANQGSEA. In DNA form, the CDR3 reads TGCAGCGGTGGGCGGGACAGGGAATTACTAGCCAAAAACATTCAGTACTTC. Its translation is CSGGRDRELLAKNIQYF.

This clonotype has just a few counts. This chain links TRBV28 with TRBJ2-1, with 9 bases aligning to TRBD2. The V gene end was trimmed by 5 bases and the J gene end by 10 bases; junction bases not matched to a gene: 9. CDR3 length equals 14 residues. CDR1 is MDHEN and CDR2 is SYDVKM in the germline V gene. CDR3 nucleotides: TGTGCCAGCAGTCCTCTAGCGGGGTCGAGCGAGCAGTTCTTC. It is translated as CASSPLAGSSEQFF.

The chain carries TRBV20-1 and TRBJ2-1, with 8 nucleotides matching TRBD2. Trimming cost V 3 bases and J 6 bases; bases outside gene matches: 10. The CDR3 contains 15 residues. Germline assignment: CDR1 DFQATT and CDR2 SNEGSKA (reference sequence). CDR3 in DNA: TGCAGTGCTAGTGATCCCAGCGGGAGCTCCAATGAGCAGTTCTTC. It specifies CSASDPSGSSNEQFF.

The chain links TRBV9 to TRBJ1-2; 9 bases map to TRBD1. CDR1 is SGDLS and CDR2 is YYNGEE in the germline V gene. Trimming removed 2 bases from V and 2 bases from J; junction bases left unmatched: 4. The CDR3 is 15 residues long. The DNA for the CDR3 is TGTGCCAGCAGCGTCACCGGGACAGGGAACTATGGCTACACCTTC. It codes for CASSVTGTGNYGYTF.

This clonotype was counted only a few times. This chain links TRBV5-1 with TRBJ1-1; the match to TRBD1 covers 7 bases. The CDR3 contains 14 residues. V trimming: 0 bases; J trimming: 6 bases; junction bases outside the gene matches: 5. Germline assignment: CDR1 SGHRS and CDR2 YFSETQ. The CDR3 DNA reads as TGCGCCAGCAGCTTGGAGACAGGGTTCGCTGAAGCTTTCTTT. It yields the protein CASSLETGFAEAFF. Complete variable domain (other parts from reference TRBV5-1 and TRBJ1-1): KAGVTQTPRYLIKTRGQQVTLSCSPISGHRSVSWYQQTPGQGLQFLFEYFSETQRNKGNFPGRFSGRQFSNSRSEMNVSTLELGDSALYLCASSLETGFAEAFFGQGTRLTVV.

This rearrangement joins TRBV7-2 to TRBJ2-7; no clear D. Trimming removed 1 base at V and 7 bases at J, with 11 bases between. The CDR3 contains 13 residues. The germline gives CDR1 SGHTA, CDR2 FQGNSA. The CDR3 is CASSLGKGREQYV. The CDR3 DNA is TGTGCCAGCAGCTTAGGCAAGGGCCGGGAGCAGTACGTC.

The chain uses TRBV7-2 and TRBJ2-5; D is ambiguous. Judging by the DNA end, TRBJ2-7 fits better; the J call may be wrong. CDR3 length equals 14 residues. The germline CDR1 and CDR2 sequences are SGHTA and FQGNSA. This CDR3 reads CASSLTRTSYEQYV. CDR3 nucleotides: TGTGCCAGCAGCTTAACGCGGACGTCGTACGAGCAGTACGTC.

The V and J genes are TRBV12-3 or TRBV12-4 and TRBJ1-2; perhaps TRBD1 as D (5 bases). V dropped 1 base and J dropped 3 bases, with 12 bases sitting between them. This CDR3 contains 15 residues. CDR3 region: CASSLGQGRDYGYTF. The CDR3 nucleotides read TGTGCCAGCAGTTTAGGGCAGGGCAGGGACTATGGCTACACCTTC.

The gene calls are TRBV20-1 and TRBJ1-1; possible D gene TRBD1, 6 bases. This CDR3 spans 12 amino acids. V lost 8 bases and J lost 1, with 11 bases in between. CDR1 DFQATT and CDR2 SNEGSKA come from the germline V gene (reference sequence). CDR3 sequence (DNA): TGCAGTTTTGACAGGTCGAACACTGAAGCTTTCTTT. Translated, it gives CSFDRSNTEAFF.

The chain combines TRBV13 with TRBJ2-3; D is possibly TRBD1 (6 bases). Trimming shortened V by 3 bases and J by 6 bases, and 16 bases separated the two germline ends. The CDR3 consists of 15 residues. Germline lookup yields CDR1 PRHDT and CDR2 FYEKMQ (reference sequence). The CDR3 DNA sequence: TGTGCCAGCAGCTTGGGGGCTATGGGTCCGGATACGCAGTATTTT. Amino acids: CASSLGAMGPDTQYF. Using reference TRBV13 and TRBJ2-3 for the parts outside the CDR3, the full variable domain is AAGVIQSPRHLIKEKRETATLKCYPIPRHDTVYWYQQGPGQDPQFLISFYEKMQSDKGSIPDRFSAQQFSDYHSELNMSSLELGDSALYFCASSLGAMGPDTQYFGPGTRLTVL.

This clonotype appeared a few times. The CDR3 DNA follows: TGTGCCAGCAGTGAAGGGTCACAGGGGCTATATCAGCCCCAGCATTTT. Translation: CASSEGSQGLYQPQHF. The V and J genes are TRBV2 and TRBJ1-5, with 7 bases identical to TRBD1. Germline CDR1 reads SNHLY; CDR2 reads FYNNEI. The V gene end was trimmed by 1 base and the J gene end by 5 bases; junction bases not matched to a gene: 8. The CDR3 contains 16 residues.

V gene TRBV6-6 combines with J gene TRBJ1-2; D is ambiguous. This CDR3 is built from 13 residues. The V end was cut by 7 bases, the J end by 5 bases, with 14 bases between. Germline CDR1 reads MNHNY; CDR2 reads SVGAGI (reference sequence). CDR3 coding DNA: TGTGCCAGCAAAAGGCCAGGCGGTTATGGCTACACCTTC. It specifies CASKRPGGYGYTF.

This clonotype was found many times. The chain carries TRBV7-9 and TRBJ2-5; D call uncertain. The CDR3 spans 12 residues. The ends were cut back, 5 bases at V and 4 bases at J, with 8 bases in the middle. Germline CDR1 and CDR2: SEHNR and FQNEAQ (reference sequence). This CDR3 reads CASSLLAETQYF. The CDR3 bases are TGTGCCAGCAGCCTCCTTGCAGAGACCCAGTACTTC.

The chain recombines TRBV5-1 with TRBJ2-1, with 9 nucleotides matching TRBD1. V was pared by 3 bases and J by 10 bases, with 14 bases of the junction left unmatched. This CDR3 is 16 amino acids long. In germline, CDR1 is SGHRS, CDR2 YFSETQ. Written as DNA, the CDR3 is TGCGCCAGCAGCTCTTTACAGGGGGCCTCCCTCTCAGAGCAGTTCTTC. Translated, it gives CASSSLQGASLSEQFF.

The rearrangement links TRBV15 to TRBJ2-7, with D possibly being TRBD2 (6 bases). Judging by the DNA end, TRBJ2-5 fits better; the J call may be wrong. This CDR3 spans 16 amino acids. The germline gives CDR1 LNHNV, CDR2 YYDKDF (reference sequence). CDR3 DNA sequence: TGTGCCACCAGCAGAGATGGGACTTCCTACCTCGAGACCCAGTACTTC. Translating gives CATSRDGTSYLETQYF.